The sequence of this TCR beta chain was determined in a study of blood T cell repertoires in COVID-19. Across the study: Sites in the United States, Italy and Spain provided acute and convalescent COVID-19 samples.

The trim removed 4 bases at V and 6 bases at J, leaving 3 bases unmatched. The CDR3 is 14 amino acids. Germline lookup yields CDR1 MDHEN and CDR2 SYDVKM. This clone was picked up a small number of times. Per the authors' pipeline: Reference gene primer amplification yielded estimated nucleated cell counts. The table came from immunoSEQ multiplex PCR; TCRdb's copy has only in-frame clones and leaves some out. V, J and clone size derive from that table, while D and trimming were established from the DNA sequence. The data hold roughly 65,000 clones, with 65% to 80% observed a single time. This receptor was identified in a human donor in a cohort sampled during active COVID-19. The chain uses TRBV28 and TRBJ1-5, with 10 bases identical to TRBD1. The sequencing input was peripheral blood. The CDR3 here is CASSSGTGVQPQHF. The DNA of the CDR3 is TGTGCCAGCAGTTCCGGGACAGGGGTTCAGCCCCAGCATTTT.